Listed below are T cell receptor beta chains from one sample, sequenced in a study of T cells after yellow fever vaccination. MiXCR was run by TCRdb on the 5' RACE reads, yielding one entry per CDR3 protein. The table lists 450,000 to 550,000 distinct CDR3 sequences, less than 25% of them singletons. This material consisted of PBMCs, taken approximately 20 days after the first yellow fever vaccination. These receptors originate from a man aged 18 to 30 who received the YFV17D yellow fever vaccine. CDR3s include the opening cysteine and the closing phenylalanine or tryptophan. Each record gives: D gene, V gene, clone size, J gene, CDR3 length, CDR3 DNA, CDR3 protein. D genes are given only for firm matches. Rows give clone size only sometimes, using once, few, many, or a class for an expanded clone.

NA	TRBV5-1	NA	TRBJ2-7	13	TGCGCCAGCAGCTCCTTAGGGTGGGACGAGCAGTACTTC	CASSSLGWDEQYF
NA	TRBV5-5	NA	TRBJ1-1	12	TGTGCCAGCAGCTCCCCGAACACTGAAGCTCTCTTT	CASSSPNTEALF
NA	TRBV3-1	few	TRBJ1-2	14	TGTGCCAGCAGCCACTCAGAAGAGATTTATGGCTACACCTTC	CASSHSEEIYGYTF
NA	TRBV5-1	NA	TRBJ1-5	18	TGCGCCAGCAGCTCTCGGGGCTTGGCCACGGCGGGCAATCAGCCCCAGCATTTT	CASSSRGLATAGNQPQHF
NA	TRBV12-3/TRBV12-4	NA	TRBJ2-7	13	TGTGCCAGCTCCCTGGGGGAGAGCTACGAGCAGTACTTC	CASSLGESYEQYF
NA	TRBV4-1	few	TRBJ1-2	14	TGCGCCAGCGTCGGGATTCCGAAGGACTATGGCTACACCTTC	CASVGIPKDYGYTF
NA	TRBV5-6	NA	TRBJ2-3	15	TGTGCCAGCAGGGAGCTAGGGTGGGAGGCAGATACGCAGTATTTT	CASRELGWEADTQYF
NA	TRBV21-1	NA	TRBJ1-2	15	TGTGCCAGCAACTTTCATATGGTCCTTAACTATGGCTACACCTTC	CASNFHMVLNYGYTF
TRBD2	TRBV11-2	NA	TRBJ2-3	20	TGTGCCAGCTCCCCGGCGGCAAGGCTAGCGGGGGGTCAGACCACAGATACGCAGTATTTT	CASSPAARLAGGQTTDTQYF
NA	TRBV6-2/TRBV6-3	NA	TRBJ1-1	15	TGTGCCAGCGGAGACCCGGGACGGCAGAACACTGAAGCTTTCTTT	CASGDPGRQNTEAFF
TRBD1	TRBV6-2/TRBV6-3	few	TRBJ1-5	14	TGTGCCAGCAGTCCAGACAGGGAGTATCAGCCCCAGCATTTT	CASSPDREYQPQHF
NA	TRBV7-7	few	TRBJ1-1	13	TGTGCCAGCAGCGTAGACAGAAACACTGAAGCTTTCTTT	CASSVDRNTEAFF
NA	TRBV10-3	few	TRBJ1-5	12	TGTGCCATCAGCGCAGGCGATCAGCCCCAGCATTTT	CAISAGDQPQHF
NA	TRBV9	NA	TRBJ1-3	12	TGTGCCGTACGAGTCGGGGGAAACACCATATATTTT	CAVRVGGNTIYF
NA	TRBV4-2	NA	TRBJ1-6	16	TGTGCCAGCAGCGAGGACCAGGGACCCTCCCCTTCACCCCTCCACTTT	CASSEDQGPSPSPLHF
TRBD2	TRBV4-1	NA	TRBJ2-5	16	TGCGCCAGCAGCCCCGGACTAGCGGGGGCACAAGAGACCCAGTACTTC	CASSPGLAGAQETQYF
NA	TRBV20-1	many	TRBJ2-5	12	TGCAGTGCCCAGAGGTACCAAGAGACCCAGTACTTC	CSAQRYQETQYF
TRBD1	TRBV7-9	few	TRBJ1-5	15	TGTGCCAGCAGCTTTTCAGGGGGCGCGGCCCAGCCCCAGCATTTT	CASSFSGGAAQPQHF
NA	TRBV10-3	many	TRBJ2-3	13	TGTGCCATCAGTGAGTCGGACACAGATACGCAGTATTTT	CAISESDTDTQYF
NA	TRBV20-1	once	TRBJ2-3	14	TGCAGTGCTAGCTGGCGCGCCGGTGGGGATACGCAGTATTTT	CSASWRAGGDTQYF
NA	TRBV7-3	NA	TRBJ2-1	15	TGTGCCAGCAGCTTGGCCCCGGGACACGGGGGAAAGCAGTTCTTC	CASSLAPGHGGKQFF
NA	TRBV3-1	once	TRBJ2-5	15	TGTGCCAGCAGCCAAGATACCGCGCGATCAGAGACCCAGTACTTC	CASSQDTARSETQYF
TRBD1	TRBV7-6	NA	TRBJ2-2	17	TGTGCCAGCAGCCCCTTTCGGGACAGGGCGAACACCGGGGAGCTGTTTTTT	CASSPFRDRANTGELFF
TRBD2	TRBV7-3	once	TRBJ2-1	15	TGTGCCAGCAGCTTAAGCGGGGGTTCTGGTAATGAGCAGTTCTTC	CASSLSGGSGNEQFF
TRBD1	TRBV20-1	NA	TRBJ1-5	14	TGCAGTGCTAGAGGGGCAGGGGGTACTCAGCCCCAGCATTTT	CSARGAGGTQPQHF
TRBD2	TRBV5-1	NA	TRBJ2-5	15	TGCGCCAGCAGCCCAAGCGGGGGCTACGGGGAGACCCAGTACTTC	CASSPSGGYGETQYF
TRBD2	TRBV11-2	NA	TRBJ2-1	14	TGTGCCAGCACCTCGAGCGGGGTGGGTCATGAGCAGTTCTTC	CASTSSGVGHEQFF
NA	TRBV24-1	NA	TRBJ2-1	15	TGTGCCACCAGCCTAAGTGGGCCTGGGTACAATGAGCAGTTCTTC	CATSLSGPGYNEQFF
TRBD1	TRBV29-1	NA	TRBJ2-5	14	TGCAGCGTCAGGGACAGGGGGCGGGGAGAGACCCAGTACTTC	CSVRDRGRGETQYF
NA	TRBV29-1	few	TRBJ1-5	13	TGCAGCGTTGAAGCAGGGAAGGGCCAGCCCCAGCATTTT	CSVEAGKGQPQHF
TRBD1	TRBV7-3	NA	TRBJ2-5	14	TGTGCCAGCAGCTTGACAGGGCCACAAGAGACCCAGTACTTC	CASSLTGPQETQYF
NA	TRBV6-5	few	TRBJ2-6	13	TGTGCCAGTCAGTTCTCTGGGGCCAACGTCCTGACTTTC	CASQFSGANVLTF
TRBD1	TRBV20-1	few	TRBJ1-5	13	TGCAGTGCTAGAGATGACAGGGGTCAAGCCCAGCATTTT	CSARDDRGQAQHF
TRBD1	TRBV7-9	few	TRBJ1-2	16	TGTGCCAGCAGCTCCTATTTGGACAGGGGTCCGGCTGGCTACACCTTC	CASSSYLDRGPAGYTF
TRBD1	TRBV3-1	few	TRBJ2-7	15	TGTGCCAGCAGCCAAGATACAGGGGGGAGATACGAGCAGTACTTC	CASSQDTGGRYEQYF
NA	TRBV5-1	NA	TRBJ2-7	16	TGCGCCAGCAGACGGACCGTCGAACGGAGCTCCTACGAGCAGTACTTC	CASRRTVERSSYEQYF
TRBD2	TRBV25-1	few	TRBJ2-3	17	TGTGCCAGCAGTGCCGGACTAGCGGGGGGCGGCGCAGATACGCAGTATTTT	CASSAGLAGGGADTQYF
TRBD1	TRBV20-1	NA	TRBJ2-1	14	TGCAGTGCTATGGGACAGGGAAGTAGCAATGAGCAGTTCTTC	CSAMGQGSSNEQFF
TRBD2	TRBV12-3/TRBV12-4	many	TRBJ2-3	15	TGTGCCAGCACCCTGGTCGGGGCTAGCGGGGCGGCGCAGTATTTT	CASTLVGASGAAQYF
NA	TRBV4-3	NA	TRBJ1-1	11	TGCGCCAGCAGCCAAGCAGGGAAAGCTTTCTTT	CASSQAGKAFF
NA	TRBV12-3/TRBV12-4	few	TRBJ2-3	15	TGTGCCAGCAGTTTACACCATAAAAGAACAGATACGCAGTATTTT	CASSLHHKRTDTQYF
NA	TRBV11-2	NA	TRBJ2-2	16	TGTGCCAGCAACCCCATACGAGGGTGGGGACCCGGGGAGCTGTTTTTT	CASNPIRGWGPGELFF
NA	TRBV4-2	few	TRBJ2-3	16	TGTGCCAGCAGCCAAGATCTGGACTGGGGGGCGGGTACGCAGTATTTT	CASSQDLDWGAGTQYF
TRBD1	TRBV23-1	NA	TRBJ2-1	14	TGCGCCAGCAGGTCGGGACAGGGTCGCAGTGAGCAGTTCTTC	CASRSGQGRSEQFF
TRBD1	TRBV20-1	few	TRBJ1-2	13	TGCAGTGCTAGGAGGGGGCGAGTCTATGGCTACACCTTC	CSARRGRVYGYTF
NA	TRBV6-2/TRBV6-3	few	TRBJ2-5	12	TGTGCCAGCAGAAGGGCCCCTGCGGCCCAGTACTTC	CASRRAPAAQYF